The T cell receptor (beta chain) under discussion was sequenced for a study of blood T cells in healthy people across ages. As regards this clonotype: No antigen is known for it.

Combining a sample-barcoded 5' primer with a J-beta primer mix, a second PCR ran for roughly 7 to 11 cycles. TCRdb ran MiXCR on the 5' RACE reads and lists one entry per CDR3 protein. The sample lists 1.5 million to 2 million distinct CDR3 sequences; around 42% were seen once. Germline CDR1 is SGDLS and CDR2 is YYNGEE. The V end lost 5 bases, the J end lost 13 bases, and 13 bases lay between the germline ends. The CDR3 runs 11 residues. Study-level findings and limits: PBMCs left unsorted prevented a conclusive naive versus antigen-experienced comparison. Diversity figures derived from one million T cells were judged to underestimate the true value.

Sample: blood. The V and J genes are TRBV9 and TRBJ2-1; D is uncertain. The sequence was obtained from a human donor in good health. This CDR3 is CASSELGSQFF. Here the CDR3 DNA reads TGTGCCAGCAGTGAACTGGGATCCCAGTTCTTC.